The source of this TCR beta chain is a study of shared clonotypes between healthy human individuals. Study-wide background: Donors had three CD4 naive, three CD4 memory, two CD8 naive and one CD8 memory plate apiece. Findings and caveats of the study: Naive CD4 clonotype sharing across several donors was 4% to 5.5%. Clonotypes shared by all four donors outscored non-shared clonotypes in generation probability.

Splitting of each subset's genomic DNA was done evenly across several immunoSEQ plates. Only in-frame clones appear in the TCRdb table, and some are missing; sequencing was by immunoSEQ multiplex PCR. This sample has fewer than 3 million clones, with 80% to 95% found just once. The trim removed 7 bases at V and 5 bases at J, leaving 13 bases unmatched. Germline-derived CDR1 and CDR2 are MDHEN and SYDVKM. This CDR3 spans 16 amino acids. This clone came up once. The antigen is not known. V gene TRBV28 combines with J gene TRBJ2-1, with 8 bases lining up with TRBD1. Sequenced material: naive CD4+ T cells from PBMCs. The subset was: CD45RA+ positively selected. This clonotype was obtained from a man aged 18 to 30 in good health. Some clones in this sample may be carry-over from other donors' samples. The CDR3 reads CASTGSRGRKDNEQFF. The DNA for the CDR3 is TGTGCCAGCACGGGGAGCAGGGGGCGAAAGGACAATGAGCAGTTCTTC.